The 21 T cell receptor beta chains listed next were all sequenced from one sample in a study of blood T cell repertoires in COVID-19. Data came from immunoSEQ multiplex PCR; TCRdb stores just in-frame clones and leaves some out. Of hundreds of thousands of clones in the sample, 80% to 90% were seen once. Sequenced sample: peripheral blood. The origin of the receptors is a woman aged 50 to 65 with acute or convalescent COVID-19.

This chain uses TRBV4-1 with TRBJ2-3; 11 bases agree with TRBD2. The V segment lost 1 base and the J segment 2 bases; nucleotides outside the gene matches: 8. The CDR3 runs to 18 residues. Germline V gene lookup returns CDR1 MGHRA and CDR2 YSYEKL. CDR3 sequence (DNA): TGCGCCAGCAGCCAAGGGTTAATAGCGGGAGGGATCACAGATACGCAGTATTTT. Its translation: CASSQGLIAGGITDTQYF.

This clone was observed at least ten times. The V and J genes are TRBV19 and TRBJ2-7; TRBD2 matches 11 bases. The CDR3 extends over 15 amino acids. V shed 5 bases and J 6 bases; nucleotides not matched to a gene: 9. CDR1 and CDR2 (germline): LNHDA, SQIVND (reference sequence). The CDR3 protein is CASSWQTSGRGEQYF. The CDR3 bases are TGTGCCAGTAGTTGGCAAACTAGCGGGAGAGGCGAGCAGTACTTC.

This chain links TRBV5-6 with TRBJ1-1; 8 bases are shared with TRBD1. This CDR3 is 17 amino acids long. V was pared by 2 bases and J by 0 bases, with 9 bases of the junction left unmatched. Germline values: CDR1 SGHDT, CDR2 YYEEEE. CDR3 coding DNA: TGTGCCAGCAGCTTCGGGACAGGTGGATTCATGAACACTGAAGCTTTCTTT. Translating it yields CASSFGTGGFMNTEAFF.

This CDR3 reads CASSGTTETYEQYF. CDR3 DNA: TGTGCCAGCAGCGGTACGACGGAGACCTACGAGCAGTACTTC. The gene calls are TRBV5-4 and TRBJ2-7; the D is unclear. This CDR3 is 14 amino acids long. Germline values: CDR1 SGHNT, CDR2 YYREEE (reference sequence). Trimming took 4 bases from V and 2 from J, leaving 13 bases between them.

The chain uses TRBV5-1 and TRBJ2-1, with D possibly being TRBD1 (6 bases). The CDR3 is 15 residues long. The germline V gene encodes CDR1 SGHRS and CDR2 YFSETQ. The germline V and J ends were trimmed by 1 base and 2 bases, with 10 bases remaining between them. CDR3 loop: CASSLRDNPYNEQFF. The CDR3 nucleotides are TGCGCCAGCAGCTTGCGGGACAACCCCTACAATGAGCAGTTCTTC.

The chain is built from TRBV18 and TRBJ1-4, with a tentative D call TRBD1 (6 bases). CDR1 and CDR2 from the germline V gene are KGHSH and LQKENI. Trimming left V 6 bases short and J 5 bases short, with 16 bases between. CDR3 length equals 15 residues. The CDR3 DNA sequence: TGTGCCAGCTCTCAACGGGGGGCTCAAAATGAAAAACTGTTTTTT. It codes for CASSQRGAQNEKLFF.

The V gene is TRBV9, the J gene TRBJ2-7, with 9 bases fitting TRBD2. This CDR3 has 16 amino acids. J gave up 3 bases and V 4 bases, and 11 bases lay outside the gene matches. CDR1 SGDLS and CDR2 YYNGEE come from the germline V gene. The CDR3 sequence: CASSPSMGLADYEQYF. As DNA, the CDR3 is TGTGCCAGCAGCCCATCAATGGGACTAGCAGACTACGAGCAGTACTTC.

The CDR3 DNA follows: TGTGCCAGCAGTTACAGGGGTTTGAACACTGAAGCTTTCTTT. Its protein is CASSYRGLNTEAFF. The chain couples TRBV6-6 to TRBJ1-1; weak D call: TRBD1 (5 bases). Looked up from germline, CDR1 is MNHNY and CDR2 is SVGAGI (reference sequence). V was pared by 2 bases and J by 0 bases, with 7 bases between. This CDR3 comprises 14 residues.

The chain combines TRBV11-2 with TRBJ2-1; 16 bases are a match to TRBD2. The CDR3 runs to 18 residues. V was clipped by 2 bases and J by 9 bases; unmatched bases: 10. Germline CDR1 SGHAT, CDR2 FQNNGV. The CDR3 DNA follows: TGTGCCAGCAGCTTACCCCGCCCGGGACTAGCGGGAGGGCCTGAGCAGTTCTTC. Translated: CASSLPRPGLAGGPEQFF. Variable domain in full (rest from reference TRBV11-2 and TRBJ2-1): EAGVAQSPRYKIIEKRQSVAFWCNPISGHATLYWYQQILGQGPKLLIQFQNNGVVDDSQLPKDRFSAERLKGVDSTLKIQPAKLEDSAVYLCASSLPRPGLAGGPEQFFGPGTRLTVL.

The CDR3: CASSSGQTPNTGELFF. Here the CDR3 DNA reads TGTGCCAGCAGCTCCGGACAGACGCCGAACACCGGGGAGCTGTTTTTT. The chain uses TRBV5-6 and TRBJ2-2; D may be TRBD1 (6 bases). Germline CDR1 and CDR2: SGHDT and YYEEEE. The V end was cut by 3 bases, the J end by 0 bases, with 12 bases between. The CDR3 extends over 16 amino acids. Looking up the rest from reference TRBV5-6 and TRBJ2-2 gives the full variable domain: DAGVTQSPTHLIKTRGQQVTLRCSPKSGHDTVSWYQQALGQGPQFIFQYYEEEERQRGNFPDRFSGHQFPNYSSELNVNALLLGDSALYLCASSSGQTPNTGELFFGEGSRLTVL.

The chain joins TRBV2 to TRBJ2-3, with 11 nucleotides matching TRBD1. J lost 4 bases, V lost 5 bases, and 8 bases had no gene match. Looked up from germline, CDR1 is SNHLY and CDR2 is FYNNEI. The CDR3 contains 16 residues. The CDR3 loop reads CASSLEGQGVADTQYF. The CDR3 DNA reads TGTGCCAGCAGTTTAGAGGGACAGGGGGTCGCAGATACGCAGTATTTT. The full variable domain, in which reference TRBV2 and TRBJ2-3 provide the parts outside the CDR3, is EPEVTQTPSHQVTQMGQEVILRCVPISNHLYFYWYRQILGQKVEFLVSFYNNEISEKSEIFDDQFSVERPDGSNFTLKIRSTKLEDSAMYFCASSLEGQGVADTQYFGPGTRLTVL.

The rearrangement joins TRBV19 to TRBJ1-5; weak D call: TRBD1 (5 bases). The V and J ends lost 3 bases and 1 base respectively, with 13 bases between them. This CDR3 region has 16 residues. The germline gives CDR1 LNHDA, CDR2 SQIVND (reference sequence). CDR3 residues: CASSMIFRESNQPQHF. CDR3 sequence (DNA): TGTGCCAGTAGTATGATTTTCAGGGAAAGCAATCAGCCCCAGCATTTT.

The rearrangement links TRBV5-1 to TRBJ2-3, with D tentatively TRBD2 (6 bases). Germline V lookup: CDR1 SGHRS, CDR2 YFSETQ. The CDR3 has 17 amino acids. The V end was cut by 4 bases, the J end by 0 bases, with 18 bases between. The CDR3 DNA follows: TGCGCCAGCAGCCCTCCAGCGGGTACTTCTAGCACAGATACGCAGTATTTT. Its translation is CASSPPAGTSSTDTQYF.

This sequence joins TRBV9 and TRBJ2-1, with 10 bases matching TRBD2. This CDR3 spans 19 amino acids. Germline CDR1 is SGDLS and CDR2 is YYNGEE. J was trimmed by 1 base and V by 0 bases; bases with no gene match: 10. CDR3: CASSVESGRALSSYNEQFF. The CDR3 DNA sequence: TGTGCCAGCAGCGTAGAAAGCGGGAGGGCCTTATCTTCCTACAATGAGCAGTTCTTC.

The genes are TRBV27 and TRBJ2-1; TRBD2 aligns across 7 bases. There are 14 residues in the CDR3. Germline CDR1 MNHEY, CDR2 SMNVEV (reference sequence). The ends lost 5 bases at V and 4 bases at J; junction bases unmatched: 5. The CDR3 reads CASSRDYYYNEQFF. The DNA for the CDR3 is TGTGCCAGCAGTCGGGACTACTATTACAATGAGCAGTTCTTC.

The rearrangement links TRBV2 to TRBJ1-6; D is ambiguous. The CDR3 covers 15 residues. V lost 3 bases and J lost 0, with 6 bases in between. Germline V CDR1 and CDR2: SNHLY, FYNNEI. The CDR3 is CASSEASSYNSPLHF. The CDR3 coding sequence is TGTGCCAGCAGTGAGGCAAGCTCCTATAATTCACCCCTCCACTTT.

The chain employs TRBV28 and TRBJ2-7; TRBD2 aligns across 11 bases. The CDR3 is 15 residues long. The V gene's germline CDR1 is MDHEN and CDR2 SYDVKM. After removal of 7 bases from V and 2 bases from J, the junction contained 7 bases not matched to a gene. CDR3 DNA: TGTGCCAGCACCCAACTAGCGGGAGAGGCCTACGAGCAGTACTTC. Encoded protein: CASTQLAGEAYEQYF.

V usage is TRBV2 and J usage is TRBJ2-7, with 7 bases aligning to TRBD2. This CDR3 is built from 14 residues. With 6 bases clipped from V and 6 bases from J, the junction kept 11 bases outside the gene matches. Germline values: CDR1 SNHLY, CDR2 FYNNEI. CDR3 sequence reads: CASSEEEGGREQYF. For the CDR3, the DNA is TGTGCCAGCAGCGAGGAGGAGGGAGGGCGCGAGCAGTACTTC.

V and J are TRBV5-1 and TRBJ1-4, with 8 bases that match TRBD1. The ends lost 0 bases at V and 7 bases at J; junction bases unmatched: 2. Germline values: CDR1 SGHRS, CDR2 YFSETQ. This CDR3 region has 14 residues. CDR3 sequence reads: CASSLADRGEKLFF. CDR3 nucleotides: TGCGCCAGCAGCTTGGCCGACAGGGGTGAAAAACTGTTTTTT. Based on the CDR3 plus reference TRBV5-1 and TRBJ1-4, the full variable domain is KAGVTQTPRYLIKTRGQQVTLSCSPISGHRSVSWYQQTPGQGLQFLFEYFSETQRNKGNFPGRFSGRQFSNSRSEMNVSTLELGDSALYLCASSLADRGEKLFFGSGTQLSVL.

The chain employs TRBV5-6 and TRBJ1-6; no definite D call. The CDR3 has 16 residues. Germline-derived CDR1 and CDR2 are SGHDT and YYEEEE. The V and J ends lost 2 bases and 1 base respectively, with 10 bases between them. The CDR3 here is CASSLGGRSYNSPLHF. CDR3 in DNA: TGTGCCAGCAGCTTAGGCGGGAGATCCTATAATTCACCCCTCCACTTT.

The chain couples TRBV29-1 to TRBJ2-7; possible D gene TRBD2, 6 bases. This CDR3 has 13 residues. Germline loops: CDR1 SQVTM, CDR2 ANQGSEA. V lost 3 bases and J lost 2, with 11 bases in between. CDR3 bases: TGCAGCGTTGATATCCCGGGGGCCTACGAGCAGTACTTC. Translated: CSVDIPGAYEQYF.